This note documents a single TCR beta chain sequence. Its specificity is not known. This entry comes from a study of post-analysis software for immune sequencing data. For the study at large: Patients with relapsing-remitting, secondary progressive and progressive-relapsing multiple sclerosis courses were all represented.

Carried by the TCR beta cDNA libraries were unique molecular identifiers. Between roughly 1 and 11 million T cells gave rise to about 450,000 cDNA molecules. TCRdb re-analysed the PCR reads in MiXCR, keeping a single row per CDR3 protein. The sample holds 400,000 to 500,000 distinct CDR3 sequences, approximately 39% seen once. Study-level points and caveats: Roughly 5 TRBV segments, including TRBV5-6, TRBV5-1 and TRBV20-1, were more frequent in patients than controls. Significantly decreased normalized Chao1 diversity was recorded for multiple sclerosis patients relative to controls. Co-batched samples clustered tightly together by F measure.

Trimming left V 10 bases short and J 2 bases short, with 12 bases between. The CDR3 sequence is 13 residues long. CDR1 and CDR2 from the germline V gene are ENHRY and SYGVKD. The V and J genes are TRBV10-3 and TRBJ1-5, with D tentatively TRBD1 (5 bases). The sequence came from a girl aged 2-10 years with multiple sclerosis. The source material was blood. CDR3 protein: CATAWDGNQPQHF. For the CDR3, the DNA is TGTGCCACCGCCTGGGACGGCAATCAGCCCCAGCATTTT.